This entry lists 19 T cell receptor beta chains sequenced from one sample in a study of sequential checkpoint blockade in melanoma. Treatment reported: randomized to nivolumab then ipilimumab (arm A) or the reverse (arm B). The repertoire was sequenced with immunoSEQ multiplex PCR; TCRdb's copy has only in-frame clones and lacks some. This sample carries roughly 30,000 clones, 70% to 90% of them seen once, and the ten largest clones take 22%. The sequences come from CD8+ T cells sorted from blood (inferred from file names), collected from a patient given nivolumab and ipilimumab in sequence. The receptors shown here come from a human donor with melanoma.

The chain joins TRBV28 to TRBJ1-3; D ambiguous. The CDR3 consists of 18 residues. V lost 3 bases and J lost 0, with 18 bases in between. CDR1 and CDR2 (germline): MDHEN, SYDVKM. CDR3 region: CASSLRQSHTVSGNTIYF. The CDR3 DNA reads as TGTGCCAGCAGTTTGAGGCAGTCTCACACCGTCTCTGGAAACACCATATATTTT.

The rearrangement uses TRBV6-5 and TRBJ1-2; D is unclear. CDR1 MNHEY and CDR2 SVGAGI come from the germline V gene. Trimming removed 2 bases at V and 8 bases at J, with 15 bases between. The CDR3 runs to 14 residues. CDR3: CASSYGQNSLGYTF. The CDR3 bases are TGTGCCAGCAGTTACGGGCAGAATTCCTTGGGCTACACCTTC.

This chain joins TRBV2 and TRBJ2-7, with 10 bases aligning to TRBD2. Germline V gene sequence: CDR1 SNHLY, CDR2 FYNNEI. With V trimmed by 6 bases and J by 4 bases, 9 bases remained unmatched. There are 15 residues in the CDR3. CDR3 nucleotide sequence: TGTGCCAGCAGCGCGAGCGGGAGGGCCTCTTACGAGCAGTACTTC. Translating gives CASSASGRASYEQYF. Based on the CDR3 plus reference TRBV2 and TRBJ2-7, the full variable domain is EPEVTQTPSHQVTQMGQEVILRCVPISNHLYFYWYRQILGQKVEFLVSFYNNEISEKSEIFDDQFSVERPDGSNFTLKIRSTKLEDSAMYFCASSASGRASYEQYFGPGTRLTVT.

The rearrangement uses TRBV19 and TRBJ2-3; TRBD2 aligns across 9 bases. V was clipped by 7 bases and J by 2 bases; unmatched bases: 19. The CDR3 extends over 19 amino acids. CDR1 and CDR2 (germline): LNHDA, SQIVND (reference sequence). This CDR3 is CASTRFGTSIWGATDTQYF. The CDR3 nucleotides are TGTGCCAGTACCCGGTTTGGGACTAGCATTTGGGGGGCCACAGATACGCAGTATTTT.

This clone was detected once. This chain connects TRBV10-3 to TRBJ2-1; 7 bases match TRBD1. The ends lost 11 bases at V and 6 bases at J; junction bases unmatched: 7. Germline-derived CDR1 and CDR2 are ENHRY and SYGVKD. The length of the CDR3 is 12 residues. The CDR3 coding sequence is TGTGCCGCGGACACAGGGGCCAATGAGCAGTTCTTC. It codes for CAADTGANEQFF.

This sequence joins TRBV14 and TRBJ2-3, with 10 bases that match TRBD1. The CDR3 runs to 17 residues. V lost 4 bases to trimming and J lost 5 bases; unmatched junction nucleotides: 12. CDR1 and CDR2 (germline): SGHDN, FVKESK. The CDR3 DNA is TGTGCCAGCAGCCCAACCGACAGGGGGCTCTCCGTAGATACGCAGTATTTT. This encodes CASSPTDRGLSVDTQYF.

This chain joins TRBV7-9 and TRBJ2-1, with 15 bases that match TRBD2. CDR1 SEHNR and CDR2 FQNEAQ come from the germline V gene (reference sequence). This CDR3 region has 16 residues. The J segment lost 9 bases and the V segment lost 5 bases, leaving 8 bases of the junction unmatched. The CDR3 DNA is TGTGCCAGCAGCCCTCGGACTAGCGGGAGGGCAGGTGAGCAGTTCTTC. Amino acids: CASSPRTSGRAGEQFF.

This rearrangement joins TRBV12-5 to TRBJ2-1; TRBD2 is a possible D gene (6 bases). This CDR3 is built from 14 residues. Germline assignment: CDR1 LGHNT and CDR2 FRNRAP. Trimming stripped 7 bases from V and 3 bases from J, with 13 bases between. In DNA, the CDR3 is TGTGCTAGTGACCGAGGAGGGGACTACAATGAGCAGTTCTTC. Its translation: CASDRGGDYNEQFF. The variable domain in full, completed from reference TRBV12-5 and TRBJ2-1, reads DARVTQTPRHKVTEMGQEVTMRCQPILGHNTVFWYRQTMMQGLELLAYFRNRAPLDDSGMPKDRFSAEMPDATLATLKIQPSEPRDSAVYFCASDRGGDYNEQFFGPGTRLTVL.

The CDR3 here is CASSWNRGGQNTGELFF. The CDR3 DNA reads TGTGCCAGCAGCTGGAACCGGGGTGGGCAGAACACCGGGGAGCTGTTTTTT. The chain recombines TRBV5-5 with TRBJ2-2; D is perhaps TRBD2 (5 bases). This CDR3 region has 17 residues. Germline lookup yields CDR1 SGHKS and CDR2 YYEKEE (reference sequence). Trimming left V 3 bases short and J 1 base short, with 16 bases between. Looking up the rest from reference TRBV5-5 and TRBJ2-2 gives the full variable domain: DAGVTQSPTHLIKTRGQQVTLRCSPISGHKSVSWYQQVLGQGPQFIFQYYEKEERGRGNFPDRFSARQFPNYSSELNVNALLLGDSALYLCASSWNRGGQNTGELFFGEGSRLTVL.

The gene calls are TRBV28 and TRBJ2-2; 7 positions agree with TRBD1. V shed 8 bases and J 4 bases; nucleotides not matched to a gene: 7. CDR3 length: 14 residues. The germline gives CDR1 MDHEN, CDR2 SYDVKM. In DNA form, the CDR3 reads TGTGCCAGCGATAAAACAGGGGCCACCGGGGAGCTGTTTTTT. Translated, it gives CASDKTGATGELFF.

This clone was detected once. The genes are TRBV6-5 and TRBJ2-7, with D perhaps matching TRBD1 (6 bases). V was trimmed by 11 bases and J by 2 bases, leaving 13 bases between them. Germline-derived CDR1 and CDR2 are MNHEY and SVGAGI. The CDR3 sequence is 12 residues long. The chain's CDR3 is CASGVTAYEQYF. DNA for the CDR3: TGTGCCTCAGGGGTCACCGCCTACGAGCAGTACTTC.

The rearrangement uses TRBV7-9 and TRBJ1-5, with D possibly being TRBD1 (5 bases). Trimming shortened V by 4 bases and J by 4 bases, and 11 bases separated the two germline ends. Germline V gene data show CDR1 as SEHNR and CDR2 as FQNEAQ (reference sequence). CDR3 length: 14 residues. CDR3 amino acids: CASSSGGANQPQHF. CDR3 in DNA: TGTGCCAGCAGCTCAGGCGGGGCTAATCAGCCCCAGCATTTT.

This chain links TRBV10-2 with TRBJ2-1; 7 bases match TRBD2. Germline CDR1 WSHSY, CDR2 SAAADI. Trimming took 6 bases from V and 1 from J; bases not matched to a gene: 6. The CDR3 contains 15 residues. In nucleotides, the CDR3 is TGCGCCAGCAGGCTGGGTAGCGGGTCCTACAATGAGCAGTTCTTC. It codes for CASRLGSGSYNEQFF.

Here the CDR3 DNA reads TGCGCCAGCAGCCAAGAGATGGGGCCGCGAAGCAATCAGCCCCAGCATTTT. It yields the protein CASSQEMGPRSNQPQHF. The chain couples TRBV4-1 to TRBJ1-5; maybe TRBD1 (5 bases). CDR3 length equals 17 residues. V lost 0 bases and J 1 base, leaving 13 bases between the germline ends. Germline V lookup: CDR1 MGHRA, CDR2 YSYEKL.

The chain links TRBV6-6 to TRBJ1-4; maybe TRBD1 (6 bases). The CDR3 extends over 14 amino acids. Trimming removed 3 bases from V and 7 bases from J, with 12 bases in between. Germline V gene lookup returns CDR1 MNHNY and CDR2 SVGAGI (reference sequence). The DNA for the CDR3 is TGTGCCAGCAGTTATACAGGGAGAAGTGAAAAACTGTTTTTT. Its translation: CASSYTGRSEKLFF.

V usage is TRBV4-3 and J usage is TRBJ2-7, with D tentatively TRBD2 (6 bases). The V and J ends lost 1 base and 3 bases respectively, with 10 bases between them. CDR1 and CDR2 (germline): LGHNA, YSLEER. The CDR3 has 14 residues. The CDR3: CASSQVRGGYEQYF. The CDR3 nucleotides are TGCGCCAGCAGCCAAGTGCGGGGAGGCTACGAGCAGTACTTC.

This chain uses TRBV4-3 with TRBJ1-6, with 7 positions matching TRBD1. V was pared by 0 bases and J by 0 bases, with 14 bases of the junction left unmatched. The CDR3 runs to 21 residues. CDR1 LGHNA and CDR2 YSLEER come from the germline V gene. The CDR3 nucleotides read TGCGCCAGCAGCCAAGATTCCCCGGGACAGCTGATGAGCTCCTATAATTCACCCCTCCACTTT. Protein: CASSQDSPGQLMSSYNSPLHF.

The V call is TRBV7-9, the J call TRBJ2-1; 13 positions match TRBD2. Germline CDR1 reads SEHNR; CDR2 reads FQNEAQ (reference sequence). Trimming at V came to 6 bases and at J to 4 bases, leaving 9 bases not matched to a gene. The CDR3 extends over 17 amino acids. The CDR3 DNA reads TGTGCCAGCAGAGATACTAGCGGGAGGGCCAGTTACAATGAGCAGTTCTTC. It specifies CASRDTSGRASYNEQFF.

V usage is TRBV6-1 and J usage is TRBJ1-1; tentatively, D is TRBD1 (5 bases). This CDR3 has 14 amino acids. Trimming removed 2 bases from V and 5 bases from J, with 12 bases in between. Germline CDR1 is MNHNS and CDR2 is SASEGT. The CDR3 bases are TGTGCCAGCAGTGAACGAGCAGGGTGGACTGAAGCTTTCTTT. This sequence encodes CASSERAGWTEAFF.